Listed below are T cell receptor beta chains from one sample, sequenced in a study of T cells in Graves' hyperthyroidism and ophthalmopathy. TCRdb reanalysed the multiplex PCR reads using MiXCR and keeps one entry per CDR3 protein. The sample lists more than 550,000 distinct CDR3 sequences, around 20% seen once, with 15% to 20% in the top ten. The sequencing sample was made of blood. The receptors shown here come from a woman aged 45 to 65 with Graves' hyperthyroidism that later progressed to Graves' ophthalmopathy. Both conserved end residues are part of each CDR3.

V gene	J gene	CDR3 protein
TRBV9	TRBJ1-2	CASSALRGRYGYTF
TRBV9	TRBJ1-6	CASSVGAGAYNSPLHF
TRBV5-1	TRBJ2-7	CASSTTGGGEQYF
TRBV29-1	TRBJ1-1	CSVGHLGTEAFF
TRBV6-5	TRBJ1-3	CASSYSRNRDTIYF
TRBV12-3/TRBV12-4	TRBJ1-4	CASSLPTGGNEKLFF
TRBV6-1	TRBJ1-5	CASSKGQGGNQPQHF
TRBV12-3/TRBV12-4	TRBJ2-3	CASSPQGSSTDTQYF
TRBV5-6	TRBJ1-4	CASSSPTDTGGEKLFF
TRBV6-2/TRBV6-3	TRBJ2-2	CASSATSEDTGELFF
TRBV11-1	TRBJ2-1	CASSLDRTSVGEQFF
TRBV3-1	TRBJ2-7	CASSQDRRGDAYEQYF
TRBV5-1	TRBJ1-1	CASSLAISSNTEAFF
TRBV20-1	TRBJ1-2	CSAMDRTSGGYGYTF
TRBV5-6	TRBJ2-5	CASSQIRTDDFQETQYF
TRBV9	TRBJ1-3	CASSGKISGNTIYF
TRBV4-1	TRBJ2-7	CASSQGPGGGYEQYF
TRBV11-2	TRBJ1-2	CASSFGPSNYGYTF
TRBV15	TRBJ1-2	CATSRASHLYGYTF
TRBV4-1	TRBJ1-4	CASSQVRGRDEKLFF
TRBV6-1	TRBJ1-4	CASSDFGENEKLFF
TRBV7-9	TRBJ1-1	CASSLDLTGYAEAFF
TRBV14	TRBJ2-7	CASSPAEHKQYF
TRBV20-1	TRBJ2-3	CSARKDGADTQYF
TRBV6-2/TRBV6-3	TRBJ1-1	CASSYSFSGLENTEAFF
TRBV6-2/TRBV6-3	TRBJ1-2	CASSYPEQGGSSGYTF
TRBV7-2	TRBJ1-2	CASSLRAGALKENYGYTF
TRBV5-4	TRBJ2-3	CASSPGGLARDTQYF
TRBV18	TRBJ1-1	CASSSREDTEAFF
TRBV7-2	TRBJ2-5	CASSSPPLSMKTQYF